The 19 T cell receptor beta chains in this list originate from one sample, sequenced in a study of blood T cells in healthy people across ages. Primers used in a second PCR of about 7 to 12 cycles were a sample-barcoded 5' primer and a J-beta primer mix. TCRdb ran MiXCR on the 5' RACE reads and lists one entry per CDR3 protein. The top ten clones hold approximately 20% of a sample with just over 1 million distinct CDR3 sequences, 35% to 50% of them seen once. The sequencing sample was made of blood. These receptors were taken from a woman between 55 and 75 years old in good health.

This CDR3 is CSGSRQGIITDTQYF. The CDR3 nucleotides are TGCAGCGGTTCCCGACAGGGGATCATCACAGATACGCAGTATTTT. V usage is TRBV29-1 and J usage is TRBJ2-3; 8 bases map to TRBD1. The V segment lost 7 bases and the J segment 2 bases; nucleotides outside the gene matches: 11. Per the germline V gene, CDR1 is SQVTM and CDR2 is ANQGSEA. This CDR3 region has 15 residues.

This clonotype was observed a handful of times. CDR3 amino acids: CASSPLAGESYEQYF. DNA for the CDR3: TGTGCCAGCAGCCCTCTAGCGGGAGAGTCCTACGAGCAGTACTTC. The chain couples TRBV7-6 to TRBJ2-7; 10 bases agree with TRBD2. The CDR3 contains 15 residues. Germline V CDR1 and CDR2: SGHVS, FNYEAQ. Trimming removed 5 bases from V and 1 base from J; junction bases left unmatched: 5.

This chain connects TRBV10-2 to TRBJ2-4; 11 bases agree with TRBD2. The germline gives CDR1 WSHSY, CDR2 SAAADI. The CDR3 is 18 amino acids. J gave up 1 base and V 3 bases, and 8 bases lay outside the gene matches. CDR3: CASSEVAGGPGAKNIQYF. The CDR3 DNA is TGCGCCAGCAGTGAAGTAGCGGGAGGGCCGGGGGCCAAAAACATTCAGTACTTC.

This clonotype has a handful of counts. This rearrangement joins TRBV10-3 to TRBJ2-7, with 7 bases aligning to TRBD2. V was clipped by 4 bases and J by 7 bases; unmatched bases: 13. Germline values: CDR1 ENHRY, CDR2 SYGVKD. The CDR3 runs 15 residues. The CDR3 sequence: CAISALPAGHNEQYF. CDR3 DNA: TGTGCCATCAGTGCCCTACCAGCGGGGCACAATGAGCAGTACTTC.

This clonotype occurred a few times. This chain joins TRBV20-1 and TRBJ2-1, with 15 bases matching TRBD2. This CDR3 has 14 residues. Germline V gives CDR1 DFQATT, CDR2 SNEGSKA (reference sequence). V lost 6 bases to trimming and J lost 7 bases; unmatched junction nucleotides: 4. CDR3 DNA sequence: TGCAGTGCAACCGGGACTAGCGGGAGGAATGAGCAGTTCTTC. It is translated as CSATGTSGRNEQFF.

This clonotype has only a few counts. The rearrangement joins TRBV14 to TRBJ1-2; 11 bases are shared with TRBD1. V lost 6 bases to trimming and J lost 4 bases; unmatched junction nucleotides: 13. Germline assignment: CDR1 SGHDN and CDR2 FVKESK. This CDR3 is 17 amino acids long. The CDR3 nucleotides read TGTGCCAGCAGAGCGTCCGGGACAGGGGGAGGCGGCTATGGCTACACCTTC. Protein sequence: CASRASGTGGGGYGYTF.

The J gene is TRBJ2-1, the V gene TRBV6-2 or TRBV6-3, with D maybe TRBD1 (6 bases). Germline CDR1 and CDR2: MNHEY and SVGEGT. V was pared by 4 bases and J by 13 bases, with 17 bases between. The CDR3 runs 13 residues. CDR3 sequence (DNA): TGTGCCAGCAGTTCACTAGGGGGAGAGACCCAGTTCTTC. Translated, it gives CASSSLGGETQFF.

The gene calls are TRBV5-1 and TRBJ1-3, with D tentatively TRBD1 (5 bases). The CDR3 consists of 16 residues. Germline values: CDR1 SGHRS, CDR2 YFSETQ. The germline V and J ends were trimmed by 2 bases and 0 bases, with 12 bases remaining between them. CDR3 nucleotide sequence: TGCGCCAGCAGCTTCGGGACGGCGAACTCTGGAAACACCATATATTTT. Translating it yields CASSFGTANSGNTIYF.

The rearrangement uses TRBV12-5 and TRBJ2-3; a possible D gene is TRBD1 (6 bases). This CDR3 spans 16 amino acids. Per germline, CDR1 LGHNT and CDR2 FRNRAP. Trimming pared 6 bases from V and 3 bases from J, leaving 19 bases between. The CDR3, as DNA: TGTGCTAGTGGACCTGAGGGACACCATACAACAGATACGCAGTATTTT. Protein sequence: CASGPEGHHTTDTQYF. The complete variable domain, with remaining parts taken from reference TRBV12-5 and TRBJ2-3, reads DARVTQTPRHKVTEMGQEVTMRCQPILGHNTVFWYRQTMMQGLELLAYFRNRAPLDDSGMPKDRFSAEMPDATLATLKIQPSEPRDSAVYFCASGPEGHHTTDTQYFGPGTRLTVL.

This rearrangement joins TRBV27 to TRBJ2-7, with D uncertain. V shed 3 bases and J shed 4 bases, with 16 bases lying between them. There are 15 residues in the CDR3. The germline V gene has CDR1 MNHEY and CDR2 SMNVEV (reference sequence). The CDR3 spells CASSFLGNMGYEQYF. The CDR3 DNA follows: TGTGCCAGCAGTTTCCTGGGGAATATGGGGTACGAGCAGTACTTC.

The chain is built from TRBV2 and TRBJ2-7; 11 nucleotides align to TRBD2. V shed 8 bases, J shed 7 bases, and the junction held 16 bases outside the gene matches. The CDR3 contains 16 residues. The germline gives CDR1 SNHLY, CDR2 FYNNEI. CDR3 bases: TGTGCCAGCGGTACTAGCGGGAGACTTGCGGCTTGGGAGCAGTACTTC. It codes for CASGTSGRLAAWEQYF.

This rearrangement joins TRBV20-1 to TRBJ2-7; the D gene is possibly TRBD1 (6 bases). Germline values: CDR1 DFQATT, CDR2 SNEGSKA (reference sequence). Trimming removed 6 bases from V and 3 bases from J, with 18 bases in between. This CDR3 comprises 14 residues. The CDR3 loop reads CSASGGPPRYEQYF. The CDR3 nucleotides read TGCAGTGCCAGTGGGGGCCCCCCCCGCTACGAGCAGTACTTC.

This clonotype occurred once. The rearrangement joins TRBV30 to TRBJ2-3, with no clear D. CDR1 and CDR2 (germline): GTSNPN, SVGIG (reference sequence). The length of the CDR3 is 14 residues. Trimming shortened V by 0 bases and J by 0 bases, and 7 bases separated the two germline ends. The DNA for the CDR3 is TGTGCCTGGAGTGTAAGTCGGAGCACAGATACGCAGTATTTT. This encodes CAWSVSRSTDTQYF.

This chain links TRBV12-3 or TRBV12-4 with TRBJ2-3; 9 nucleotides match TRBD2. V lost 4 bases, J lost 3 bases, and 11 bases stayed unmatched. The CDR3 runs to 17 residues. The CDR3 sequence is CASSSRRLAGVTDTQYF. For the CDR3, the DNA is TGTGCCAGCAGTTCCCGCCGGTTAGCGGGAGTGACAGATACGCAGTATTTT.

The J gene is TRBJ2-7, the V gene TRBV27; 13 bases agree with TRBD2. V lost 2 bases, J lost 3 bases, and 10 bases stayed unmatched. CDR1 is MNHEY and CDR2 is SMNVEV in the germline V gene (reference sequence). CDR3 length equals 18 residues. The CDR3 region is CASSLGLTSGRTFYEQYF. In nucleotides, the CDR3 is TGTGCCAGCAGTTTAGGTTTGACTAGCGGGAGGACCTTCTACGAGCAGTACTTC.

CDR3 nucleotide sequence: TGTGCCAGCAGCTTAGAGACTCGCACCAATGAGCAGTTCTTC. It codes for CASSLETRTNEQFF. This chain joins TRBV7-9 and TRBJ2-1; D unresolved. Trimming pared 1 base from V and 6 bases from J, leaving 10 bases between. CDR3 length equals 14 residues. The germline CDR1 and CDR2 sequences are SEHNR and FQNEAQ (reference sequence).

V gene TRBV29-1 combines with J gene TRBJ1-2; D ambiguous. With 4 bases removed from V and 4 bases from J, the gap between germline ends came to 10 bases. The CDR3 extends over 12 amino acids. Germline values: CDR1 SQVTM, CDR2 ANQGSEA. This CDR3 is CSVGAGSYGYTF. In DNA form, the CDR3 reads TGCAGCGTTGGTGCCGGATCCTATGGCTACACCTTC.

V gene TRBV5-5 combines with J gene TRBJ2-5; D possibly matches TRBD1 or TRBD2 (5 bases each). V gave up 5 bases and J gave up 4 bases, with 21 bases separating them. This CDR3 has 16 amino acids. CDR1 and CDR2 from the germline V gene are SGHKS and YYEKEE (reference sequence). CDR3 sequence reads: CASSASGTVPTETQYF. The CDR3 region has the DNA TGTGCCAGCAGTGCCTCCGGGACGGTCCCTACAGAGACCCAGTACTTC.

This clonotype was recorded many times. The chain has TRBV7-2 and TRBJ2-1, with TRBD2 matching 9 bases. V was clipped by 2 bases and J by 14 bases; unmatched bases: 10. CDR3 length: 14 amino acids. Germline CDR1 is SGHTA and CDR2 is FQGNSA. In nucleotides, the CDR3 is TGTGCCAGCAGCTTAACCGGGACTAGCTCGTCAAAGTTCTTC. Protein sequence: CASSLTGTSSSKFF.